This TCR beta chain was identified in a study of blood T cell repertoires in COVID-19. Turning to the study itself: The United States, Italy and Spain provided the acute and convalescent COVID-19 samples.

Clones were sequenced by immunoSEQ multiplex PCR, and TCRdb holds only the in-frame ones, with some missing. The top ten hold roughly 4.3% of the sample, which has around 140,000 clones, 75% to 90% seen once. Only one count was recorded for this clone. This receptor was obtained from a man aged 55 to 69 with COVID-19, enrolled during active disease. Sample: peripheral blood.

In DNA, the CDR3 is TGTGCCAGCAGCCAGGATCCGGGACAGGGGGCCTACGAGCAGTACTTC. Amino acid sequence: CASSQDPGQGAYEQYF. The chain recombines TRBV4-2 with TRBJ2-7, with TRBD1 matching over 11 bases. V lost 3 bases to trimming and J lost 2 bases; unmatched junction nucleotides: 6. CDR3 length: 16 residues. In germline, CDR1 is LGHNA, CDR2 YNFKEQ.